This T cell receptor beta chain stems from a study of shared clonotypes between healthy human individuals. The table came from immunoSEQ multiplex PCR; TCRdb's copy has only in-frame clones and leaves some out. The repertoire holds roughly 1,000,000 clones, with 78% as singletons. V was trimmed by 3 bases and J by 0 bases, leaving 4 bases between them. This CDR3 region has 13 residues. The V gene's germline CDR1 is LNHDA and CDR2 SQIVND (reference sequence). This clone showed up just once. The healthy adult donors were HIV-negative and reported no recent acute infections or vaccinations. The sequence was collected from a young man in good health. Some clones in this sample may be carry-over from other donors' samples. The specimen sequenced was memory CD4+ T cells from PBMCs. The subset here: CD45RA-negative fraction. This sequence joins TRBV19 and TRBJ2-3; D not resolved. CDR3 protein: CASSIGSTDTQYF. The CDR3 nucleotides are TGTGCCAGTAGTATTGGTAGCACAGATACGCAGTATTTT.